Below, one T cell receptor beta chain is given with its context. The data were taken from a study of cytomegalovirus exposure and HLA in healthy donors. Primers: 60 Vbeta forward and 13 Jbeta reverse. Sequencing was performed with immunoSEQ multiplex PCR; in TCRdb, only in-frame clones are kept and a portion is missing. Of around 130,000 clones in the sample, more than 60% were seen once. The CDR3 extends over 18 amino acids. CDR1 and CDR2 (germline): LNHDA, SQIVND (reference sequence). The V end lost 3 bases, the J end lost 1 base, and 19 bases lay between the germline ends. The sequenced sample was PBMCs. The chain links TRBV19 to TRBJ1-5; D is unclear. The sequence came from a woman aged 35 to 49 in good health and CMV-seropositive. The CDR3 protein is CASSIGFKVRASNQPQHF. CDR3 nucleotides: TGTGCCAGTAGTATCGGGTTTAAGGTCAGAGCAAGCAATCAGCCCCAGCATTTT.